The T cell receptor (beta chain) described here comes from a study of beta chain features in type 1 diabetes. Researchers reported sorting CD4+ naive, central memory, regulatory and stem cell-like memory cells via CD45RO/CCR7/CD25/CD127/CD95/CD27. Overall study results and limits: For type 1 diabetes patients, VDJ junctions showed fewer insertions and more deletions. Comparison showed that naive, central memory and Treg TCRB repertoires appeared more similar among patients than among healthy donors.

TCRB transcripts that were expressed got sequenced, as all of the isolated RNA had been reverse transcribed. Clones were sequenced by immunoSEQ multiplex PCR, and TCRdb holds only the in-frame ones, with some missing. The sample has 150,000 or so clones; 9.5% to 10% are singletons. With V trimmed by 1 base and J by 6 bases, 3 bases remained unmatched. The CDR3 is 14 residues long. Germline V gene sequence: CDR1 LNHNV, CDR2 YYDKDF (reference sequence). Of note for this clone: Its cognate antigen is unknown.

The clonotype originates from a woman aged 40 to 49 in good health. The rearrangement uses TRBV15 and TRBJ2-7; 10 bases line up with TRBD1. Input material: central memory CD4+ T cells from blood. The CDR3 nucleotides read TGTGCCACCAGCAGAGGGGACAGGGGCGCCGAGCAGTACTTC. It yields the protein CATSRGDRGAEQYF.